This T cell receptor (beta chain) was sequenced for a study of control samples from healthy donors and cancer patients. Germline V gene lookup returns CDR1 LGHDT and CDR2 YNNKEL (reference sequence). CDR3 length: 15 residues. Trimming left V 4 bases short and J 4 bases short, with 14 bases between. The data were produced by immunoSEQ multiplex PCR, yet TCRdb's version contains in-frame clones alone and is incomplete. Of over 150,000 clones detected, approximately 94% appear once; the ten largest clones hold around 1.5%. This clonotype was sampled from a woman between 18 and 29 years old in good health. The specimen was blood. This chain uses TRBV3-1 (or the pseudogene TRBV3-2) with TRBJ1-5; the D gene is possibly TRBD1 (5 bases). The CDR3 coding sequence is TGTGCCAGCAGCCTGGGGACCTACCCTAATCAGCCCCAGCATTTT. Its translation is CASSLGTYPNQPQHF.